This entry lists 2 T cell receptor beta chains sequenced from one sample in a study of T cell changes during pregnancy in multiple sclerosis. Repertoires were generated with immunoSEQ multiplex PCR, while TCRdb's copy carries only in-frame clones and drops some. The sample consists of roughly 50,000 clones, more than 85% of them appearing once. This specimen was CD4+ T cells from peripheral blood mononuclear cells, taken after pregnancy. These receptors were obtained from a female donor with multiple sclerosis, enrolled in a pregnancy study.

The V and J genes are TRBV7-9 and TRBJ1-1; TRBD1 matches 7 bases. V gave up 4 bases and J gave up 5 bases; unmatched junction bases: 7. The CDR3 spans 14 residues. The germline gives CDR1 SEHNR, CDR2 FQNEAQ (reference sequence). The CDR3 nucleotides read TGTGCCAGCAGCTCTTCAGGGGGTGCTACTGAAGCTTTCTTT. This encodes CASSSSGGATEAFF.

This CDR3 is CASSSNPGGSYNEQFF. The CDR3 bases are TGCGCCAGCAGCTCTAATCCAGGGGGCTCCTACAATGAGCAGTTCTTC. This chain connects TRBV5-1 to TRBJ2-1; 7 bases fit TRBD1. Trimming cost V 3 bases and J 0 bases; bases outside gene matches: 6. Germline CDR1 reads SGHRS; CDR2 reads YFSETQ. This CDR3 comprises 16 residues.